This is a list of T cell receptor beta chains from one sample in a study of cytotoxic CD8 clonotypes in ibrutinib-treated CLL. The protocol was immunoSEQ multiplex PCR, while the TCRdb copy is restricted to in-frame clones and leaves out a portion. The table includes roughly 200,000 clones, over 65% detected once. Sequenced material: PBMCs, taken after 12 months of ibrutinib treatment. The source of these receptors is a human donor with chronic lymphocytic leukemia. The conserved cysteine and the conserved F or W are not part of the CDR3 here.

v_call cdr3_aa
TRBV7-2 ASSLGDGFANTGELF
TRBV7-2 ASSFYPGLSNSGNTIY
TRBV27 ASSNYATNEKLF
TRBV29-1 SVEAFPPGWVVEKLF
TRBV10-3 AISQSALETQY
TRBV30 ASGARSNYGYT
TRBV7-9 ASSPQGSSTDTQY
TRBV7-2 ASSPQGRDPSYNEQF
TRBV4-3 ASSLMLGTDTGELF
TRBV6-4 ASRSQSGGSGGYT
TRBV18 ASSPINTEAF
TRBV6-6 ASSSSGRSYNEQF
TRBV5-6 ASSPIAGGKGDTQY
TRBV11-2 ASSPHRGAYTEAF
TRBV29-1 SVERQGRTEAF
TRBV9 ASSVSSKRAEAF
TRBV30 AMDTDTQY
TRBV14 ASSRPGHPSGNTIY
TRBV9 ASSVGADGIYEQY
TRBV19 ASSIDRWSISNYGYT
TRBV2 ASSEERAALYEQY
TRBV9 ASSPLRGGGYGYT
TRBV2 ASSEGAARLNTEAF
TRBV7-2 ASSPGLAGVYTQY
TRBV9 ASSARTGLEGYT
TRBV29-1 SVEDPGTEAF
TRBV5-4 ASSRDRGLDTGELF
TRBV7-7 ASSLLAGDNEQF
TRBV2 ASSATLTGFVYGYT
TRBV4-1 ASSQVPTNIQY
TRBV5-6 ASSLRAGTDTQY
TRBV11-2 ASSVMQASGNTIY
TRBV6-5 ASSWTPSGANVLT
TRBV11-2 ASSPNLIPTGYT
TRBV30 AWSVLGDNEQF
TRBV18 ASSRTAPESFYGYT
TRBV18 ASSPPGVGGSTEAF
TRBV19 ASSWVGAGSNQPQH
TRBV7-2 ASNIRGGSSYEQY
TRBV5-1 ASSLGLAGGWRDTQY
TRBV7-9 ASTNPQGAQETQY
TRBV29-1 SIWVGETEAF